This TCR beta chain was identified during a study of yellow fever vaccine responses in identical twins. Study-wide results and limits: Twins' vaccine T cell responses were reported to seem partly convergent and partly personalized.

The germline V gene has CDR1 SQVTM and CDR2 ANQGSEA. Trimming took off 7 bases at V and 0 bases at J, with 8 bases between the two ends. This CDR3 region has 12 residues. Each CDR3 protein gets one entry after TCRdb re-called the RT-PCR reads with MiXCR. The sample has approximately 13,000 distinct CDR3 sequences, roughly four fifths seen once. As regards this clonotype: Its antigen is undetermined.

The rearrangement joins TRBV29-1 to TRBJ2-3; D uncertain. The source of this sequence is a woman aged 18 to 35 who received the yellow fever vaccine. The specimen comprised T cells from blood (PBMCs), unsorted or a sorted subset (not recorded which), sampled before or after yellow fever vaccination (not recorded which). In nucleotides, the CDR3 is TGCAGCGCACCGAGTAGCACAGATACGCAGTATTTT. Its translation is CSAPSSTDTQYF.